This T cell receptor (beta chain) was sequenced during a study of blood T cells in healthy people across ages. It was with a sample-barcoded 5' primer and a J-beta primer mix that a second PCR of roughly 7 to 12 cycles was run. Each CDR3 protein is one row after TCRdb ran MiXCR on the 5' RACE reads. This sample carries roughly 1,500,000 distinct CDR3 sequences, 42% of them seen once, and the ten largest clones take 7.9%. The germline V and J ends were trimmed by 5 bases and 7 bases, with 17 bases remaining between them. The CDR3 is 14 residues long. General observations from the study: Comparison with aged donors showed that long-lived donors had more naive CD4+ cells and higher diversity.

This clonotype turned up a few times. Its specificity is unknown. Donation came from healthy Caucasian individuals in Russia who were aged about 6 to 95. Every sample yielded at least 7 million isolated PBMCs. The chain employs TRBV12-3 or TRBV12-4 and TRBJ1-2, with D possibly being TRBD1 (5 bases). The sequenced sample consisted of blood. This clonotype was sampled from a woman between 18 and 29 years old in good health. CDR3 DNA: TGTGCCAGCAGTCCCACGGGGGGGAGGACTGGCTACACCTTC. Amino acids: CASSPTGGRTGYTF.